A selection of T cell receptor beta chains follows, all from one sample in a study of control samples from healthy donors and cancer patients. Assay: immunoSEQ multiplex PCR; the TCRdb copy retains only in-frame clones and omits some. Here the sample spans some 20,000 clones, around nine tenths being singletons. Material: PBMCs. The receptors originated from a woman in her fifties or sixties with head and neck cancer. CDR3s include the opening cysteine and the closing phenylalanine or tryptophan. Each record gives: J gene, CDR3 length, clone size, V gene, D gene, CDR3 DNA, CDR3 protein. D genes are given only for firm matches. The size of a clone is reported for some rows only, either as once, few or many, or as a class for expanded clones.

TRBJ2-5 13 - TRBV9 - TGTGCCAGCAGCGTAGCGGGGAAAGAGACCCAGTACTTC CASSVAGKETQYF
TRBJ2-6 16 - TRBV11-2 - TGTGCCAGCCGCAACAGGGGGAGGGCTGGGGCCAACGTCCTGACTTTC CASRNRGRAGANVLTF
TRBJ2-2 15 - TRBV28 - TGTGCCAGCACCCCCGTTTGGGGGTCCACCGGGGAGCTGTTTTTT CASTPVWGSTGELFF
TRBJ1-1 15 - TRBV5-1 - TGCGCCAGCGGCGAATCAGGAAAAGCGAACACTGAAGCTTTCTTT CASGESGKANTEAFF
TRBJ2-7 15 - TRBV21-1 - TGTGCCAGCAGTCCACCCGGGACAGGGGGCTGGGAGCAGTACTTC CASSPPGTGGWEQYF
TRBJ2-7 16 - TRBV7-9 TRBD2 TGTGCCAGCAGCTTAGAGGCTAGCGGGAGTCCCTACGAGCAGTACTTC CASSLEASGSPYEQYF
TRBJ2-5 11 - TRBV11-2 - TGTGCCAGCAGCTTCCAAGAGACCCAGTACTTC CASSFQETQYF
TRBJ2-7 14 - TRBV28 - TGTGCCAGCAGTTTCCGGGACGGAATATACGAGCAGTACTTC CASSFRDGIYEQYF
TRBJ1-2 14 - TRBV27 TRBD1 TGTGCCAGCAGTTTCGCCCAGGGGGCAGATGGCTACACCTTC CASSFAQGADGYTF
TRBJ2-1 16 - TRBV25-1 - TGTGCCAGCAGTGAATCCGGCAGGTCTGCCCTTGGTGAGCAGTTCTTC CASSESGRSALGEQFF
TRBJ1-1 15 - TRBV3-1/TRBV3-2 - TGTGCCAGCAGCCTTGGACACGCTCAGGACACTGAAGCTTTCTTT CASSLGHAQDTEAFF
TRBJ1-5 12 - TRBV7-9 - TGTGCCAGCAGCTTAGATCAACAGCCCCAGCATTTT CASSLDQQPQHF
TRBJ2-7 11 - TRBV27 - TGTGCCACCAGGGAAGGCTACGAGCAGTACTTC CATREGYEQYF
TRBJ1-1 11 - TRBV28 - TGTGCCAGCTACAGGGATACTGAAGCTTTCTTT CASYRDTEAFF
TRBJ2-7 13 - TRBV5-5 - TGTGCCAGCAGCTGGGACGTCTCCTACGAGCAGTACTTC CASSWDVSYEQYF
TRBJ2-1 13 - TRBV9 TRBD2 TGTGCCAGCAGCGTACTAGCGGACAATGAGCAGTTCTTC CASSVLADNEQFF
TRBJ1-1 17 - TRBV7-8 - TGTGCCAGCAGCCGACCCCTTGAACGGGTCATGAACACTGAAGCTTTCTTT CASSRPLERVMNTEAFF
TRBJ2-5 14 - TRBV7-6 - TGTGCCAGCTCCTTACTCCAGGGGAAAGAGACCCAGTACTTC CASSLLQGKETQYF
TRBJ2-1 17 - TRBV5-6 TRBD2 TGTGCCAGCAGCTTGGCCGGGACTAGCGGCTCCTACAATGAGCAGTTCTTC CASSLAGTSGSYNEQFF
TRBJ1-3 13 - TRBV24-1 - TGTGCCACCAGTGGAACAGATGGAAACACCATATATTTT CATSGTDGNTIYF
TRBJ2-7 14 - TRBV5-4 - TGTGCCAGCAGCTTGGACGGGCTCGCCTACGAGCAGTACTTC CASSLDGLAYEQYF
TRBJ1-5 18 - TRBV7-8 - TGTGCCAGCAGCCCCTATATAGGGTTCGGACAGACGAATCAGCCCCAGCATTTT CASSPYIGFGQTNQPQHF
TRBJ1-5 14 once TRBV2 - TGTGCCAGCAGTGAAGGGGGGGGGAATCAGCCCCAGCATTTT CASSEGGGNQPQHF
TRBJ2-5 15 - TRBV20-1 TRBD2 TGCAGTGCTAGTTCCTTGGGGGGGGAGCGGGAGACCCAGTACTTC CSASSLGGERETQYF
TRBJ1-1 15 - TRBV5-4 - TGTGCCAGCAGCCCAGTTCGGGGGGACTCAGCTGAAGCTTTCTTT CASSPVRGDSAEAFF
TRBJ2-1 11 - TRBV5-1 - TGCGCCAGCAGCTTGGAGGTTAAGCAGTTCTTC CASSLEVKQFF
TRBJ2-2 15 - TRBV3-1/TRBV3-2 - TGTGCCAGCAGCCAAGGGATCTCGAACACCGGGGAGCTGTTTTTT CASSQGISNTGELFF
TRBJ2-7 20 - TRBV6-6 TRBD2 TGTGCCAGCAGCAGCCCCGGGACTAGCGGGAGGGTCTTGGGATCCTACGAGCAGTACTTC CASSSPGTSGRVLGSYEQYF
TRBJ1-4 13 - TRBV5-5 - TGTGCCAGCAGCTATGGATCTAATGAAAAACTGTTTTTT CASSYGSNEKLFF